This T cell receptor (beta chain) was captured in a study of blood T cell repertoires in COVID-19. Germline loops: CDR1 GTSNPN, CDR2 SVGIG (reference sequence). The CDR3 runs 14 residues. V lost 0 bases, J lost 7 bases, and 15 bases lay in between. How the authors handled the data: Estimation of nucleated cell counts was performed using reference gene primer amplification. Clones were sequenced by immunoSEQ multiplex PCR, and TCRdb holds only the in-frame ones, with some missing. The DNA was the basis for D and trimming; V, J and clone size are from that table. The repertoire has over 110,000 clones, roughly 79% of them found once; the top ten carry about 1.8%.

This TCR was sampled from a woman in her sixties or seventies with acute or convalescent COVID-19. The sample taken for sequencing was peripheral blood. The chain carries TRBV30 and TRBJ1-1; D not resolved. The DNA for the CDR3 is TGTGCCTGGAGTGTAATTCCGGGAAATGGTGAAGCTTTCTTT. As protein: CAWSVIPGNGEAFF. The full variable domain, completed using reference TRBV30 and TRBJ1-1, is SQTIHQWPATLVQPVGSPLSLECTVEGTSNPNLYWYRQAAGRGLQLLFYSVGIGQISSEVPQNLSASRPQDRQFILSSKKLLLSDSGFYLCAWSVIPGNGEAFFGQGTRLTVV.